This T cell receptor beta chain originates from a study of OX40 agonist ivuxolimab in advanced cancers. Study-level background: Ivuxolimab was an agonistic, fully human IgG2 monoclonal antibody directed against OX40 (CD134), a costimulatory receptor. Intravenous ivuxolimab was administered to patients every 2 weeks at six dose levels: 0.01, 0.1, 0.3, 1.5, 3 and 10 mg/kg. Of the approximately 54 dose-escalation patients, hepatocellular carcinoma was present in roughly 19, melanoma in around 15, renal cell carcinoma in 9 and head and neck cancer in 9. A male proportion of roughly 80% and a mean age of approximately 60 years, ranging from roughly 23 to 90, were recorded for the dose-escalation cohort. Patients were allowed to have had prior anti-PD-1, anti-PD-L1 or anti-CTLA-4 therapy, and 40% of the dose-escalation patients had previously received checkpoint inhibitors. Partial responses occurred in three dose-escalation patients, of whom one had hepatocellular carcinoma and two had cutaneous melanoma. The purpose of peripheral TCRbeta sequencing was to test whether ivuxolimab changed TCR sequence diversity and led to clonal T-cell expansion. The paper reports the monotherapy dose-escalation portion (N of about 50 patients) of the phase I ivuxolimab trial. Study-wide findings and limitations: In partial responders in the 0.1-3.0 mg/kg groups, normalized peripheral clonal expansion was found to be among the lowest, especially among CD8+ T cells. At doses of 0.1 to 3.0 mg/kg, clonal expansion of both CD4+ and CD8+ T cells in blood was seen between baseline and week 6. Low levels of normalized T-cell clonal expansion were also seen in some nonresponding patients. Which antigens the clonally expanded peripheral T cells were specific for was not determined. After ivuxolimab, more expanded clones were found on average in CD8+ T cells than in CD4+ T cells.

To note about this clone: The antigen it binds to is not known. No base-level quality is on record; no much larger clone is a single base apart.

Genomic DNA was extracted from sorted cells for sequencing of the TCRbeta CDR3 region. TCRbeta CDR3 regions were sequenced using the immunoSEQ Assay. The immuneACCESS repertoire file appears here via TCRdb, limited to in-frame rearrangements. These files lack a portion of the clones; in checked studies, under half of the deficit traces to unresolved V genes, and the cause of the others is not known. The sample contains around 72,000 clones, roughly 80% of them found a single time. The ten largest make up about 0.42% of the sample. The trial excluded patients who had a history of autoimmune disease or who were on systemic immunosuppression. Peripheral blood for TCR sequencing was collected from all dose cohorts at baseline, on cycle 4 day 1, and on cycle 7 day 1. The samples were drawn from a first-in-human, open-label, multicenter phase I dose-escalation trial of ivuxolimab. Adults with locally advanced or metastatic melanoma, renal cell, hepatocellular, or head and neck squamous cell carcinoma were enrolled in the trial. Before TCR sequencing, CD4+ T cells and CD8+ T cells from peripheral blood were sorted into separate populations.

Sample: CD4+ or CD8+ T cells sorted from blood, taken in a trial of the OX40 agonist ivuxolimab. The receptor comes from an adult with an advanced solid tumor such as melanoma, head and neck, liver or kidney cancer.

The CDR3: CASSPFTGVTGELFF. The sequence in DNA is TGTGCCAGCAGCCCCTTTACAGGGGTCACCGGGGAGCTGTTTTTT. The V gene is TRBV11-2 and the J gene is TRBJ2-2; 7 junctional bases match TRBD1. V lost 5 bases and J lost 4 bases, and the count of bases not matched to a germline gene is 7. The CDR3 sequence holds 15 residues, the cysteine and phenylalanine included. This entry keeps only the CDR3 DNA: 45 bases, framed from base 1. CDR1 SGHAT and CDR2 FQNNGV are derived from the germline V gene.